The T cell receptor beta chain described here comes from a study of cytomegalovirus exposure and HLA in healthy donors (dated by TCRdb to the late 2010s). The study in broad terms: An earlier analysis of approximately 640 of the donors reported 250 to 300 Gb of sequence data and roughly 110 million unique TCR beta sequences from about 180 million T cells. Approximately 310 gigabases of sequencing data and tens of millions of unique TCR sequences were included in an early release covering roughly 700 HLA-typed donors. Of the roughly 400 genotyped donors, 81% were placed in the genetic ancestry cluster associated with self-reported Caucasian donors. The study was designed to test whether signatures of past pathogen exposure could be identified by cataloging public T cell receptors. Using immunosequencing, the study profiled T cell repertoires from 500 to 800 subjects and related those repertoires to cytomegalovirus serostatus. A separate validation cohort of 100 to 150 different subjects was used in addition to the roughly 670-subject first cohort. High-throughput TCR immunosequencing, statistical association of individual TCRs with disease status, and machine learning were combined to predict cytomegalovirus infection status. To study patterns of TCR occurrence, a later analysis re-analyzed previously published TCR beta repertoires from under 750 donors and added high-resolution HLA genotyping. In the later analysis, no new phenotypic data were used to find candidate immune exposures; instead, reliance was placed on TCR beta sequences and their occurrence across donors. An earlier analysis of around 580 of the donors used high-throughput TCR beta sequencing to judge whether each TCR beta V gene segment behaved as functional or pseudogenic. Donor age, sex, ethnicity and CMV serostatus were compiled together with the repertoire data. A later genetic analysis used genome-wide SNP genotypes for about 65% of the 666 donors, treating that subset as a discovery cohort. All discovery cohort repertoires had been generated on a single sequencing platform. Both class I and class II loci were covered by HLA typing, at four-digit resolution. The number of typed donors differed by locus: about 620-640 for A, B, C, DRB1 and DQB1; 500 to 550 for DQA1; 606 for DPA1; and roughly 490 for DPB1. Roughly 5 DR-DQ haplotypes were handled as single units for association and clustering because linkage in the cohort was strong. Among almost 400 genotyped donors of the cohort, an average of around 240,000 unique TCR beta nucleotide sequences were sequenced per donor, 15% to 20% of them non-productive.

In total, around 600 healthy bone marrow donors made up the cohort. Cohort members were all nominally healthy when sampled, although unrecorded immune exposures were likely present. The donor tested CMV seronegative and was one of the 352 seronegative cohort members. Every donor gave a peripheral blood sample, and the peripheral blood mononuclear cells from that sample were used for TCR beta sequencing. The Qiagen DNeasy Blood Extraction Kit was used to extract genomic DNA from the blood cell samples. Beyond this particular receptor, the publication reports: Correlated functional status among segregating V segments might reflect linkage disequilibrium, but an unknown experimental factor could not be ruled out. The classifier was reported to diagnose cytomegalovirus status with high specificity and sensitivity in both the original cohort and the validation cohort. Because the 87-base-pair reads could not distinguish some IMGT-functional V segments, including TRBV6-2 and TRBV6-3, those segments were excluded. In a later genetic analysis, fewer N-insertions in productive TCRs were reported among donors in an Asian-associated ancestry cluster than the approximately 670-donor mean. At a false discovery rate of 0.05, a later analysis linked approximately 18,000 TCR beta sequences to specific HLA alleles. In a later analysis, most CMV-associated TCR beta chains were found to appear HLA-restricted, with HLA associations seemingly driven largely by CMV exposure. Most TCR sequences were observed very rarely across donors, whereas some public TCRs were present in many individuals. In vitro tests confirmed that a few of the cytomegalovirus-associated TCR beta chains recognize cytomegalovirus antigens. A later analysis reported that several top co-occurrence clusters appeared linked to parvovirus B19, influenza, CMV and Epstein-Barr virus. The sequencing pipeline was judged likely to have produced a cluster of highly shared sequence variants as a technical artifact. In a later analysis, HLA-associated TCR beta chains showed more clonal expansion and lower generation probabilities than non-associated chains that were equally common. Sequencing depth was assumed to be roughly uniform across donors in the presence/absence analyses, though that assumption may not hold. In a later genetic analysis, a missense DCLRE1C variant was associated with V-gene and J-gene trimming of TCR beta chains, and the association was replicated in an independent cohort. Assigning TCR associations to individual alleles was difficult when HLA alleles, especially DR and DQ, strongly co-occurred. The only immune exposure information available for the cohort was CMV serostatus. The study gave a list of more than 150 TCR beta chains associated with cytomegalovirus. The authors suggested that the approach could potentially be extended to other disease states and immunological phenotypes. Because HLA typing was missing for some donors at each locus, association tests included only the typed subset. In a later analysis, the rate of TCR association differed among HLA loci, with DRB1 alleles having the most associated TCRs and HLA-C alleles having the fewest. The cohort was sequenced for TCR beta chains only, and without alpha or paired-chain data the features that could be detected were limited. In an earlier analysis of some 500 of the donors, most TCR beta V segments were observed in productive rearrangements about 87% or about 30% of the time, broadly matching IMGT annotations. Because counts were too low, roughly 16 rarely observed V segments, including chromosome 9 orphons, were left out of the earlier analysis of a few hundred of the donors. A further reported finding was that TCR beta sequences accurately predicted the HLA-A and HLA-B alleles for most subjects in the first cohort.

The library was produced with the immunoSEQ multiplex PCR assay. The multiplex PCR relied on a mix of 60 forward primers for TCR Vbeta segments and 13 reverse primers for TCR Jbeta segments. A multiplex PCR assay on genomic DNA amplified the CDR3 region of rearranged TCR beta genes. The Illumina HiSeq System was used to sequence the amplified TCR beta libraries as 87-base-pair reads. Regarding the original processing steps: A later analysis tallied 70 million to 100 million unique TCR beta chains across the 700 or so repertoires, and about 10 million of those chains were shared by two or more donors. Raw reads were error-corrected and collapsed into unique sequences by a nearest-neighbor algorithm in which closely related sequences were merged to remove PCR and sequencing errors. CDR3 sequences were aligned to IMGT reference sequences to assign V, D and J gene segments. For a sequence to be retained, a match of at least six nucleotides was required to both a V gene segment and a J gene segment. A rearrangement counted as productive if the CDR3 had no stop codons and remained in frame with V and J, and every other rearrangement counted as non-productive. CDR3 was defined according to IMGT convention as the region running from the second conserved V-encoded cysteine to the conserved J-encoded phenylalanine. Sequences without an unambiguous match to a single V gene segment were excluded from the earlier analysis of about 600 of the donors. In an earlier analysis of approximately 500 of the donors, a V segment was called functional when productive rearrangements were above 56.7%, and segregating when the standard deviation between donors exceeded 5%. A statistical classification framework was developed to diagnose cytomegalovirus status using the catalog of TCR beta chain sequences. A later analysis assigned V and J genes by comparing TCR nucleotide sequences with IMGT/GENE-DB human TR gene sequences. The TCRdist pipeline was used in a later analysis to assign CDR3 sequences and most-parsimonious VDJ recombination scenarios. In a later analysis, each TCR beta chain was defined by its CDR3 amino acid sequence together with its V-gene family, and reads lacking a unique V-gene family were excluded. In a later analysis, 550 to 650 highly shared, low-generation-probability nucleotide sequences were removed to address suspected cross-contamination and a sequencing artifact. A later analysis calculated a clonal expansion index for each public chain from normalized within-repertoire ranks of inferred template counts. A later analysis computed generation probabilities with a VDJ recombination model fitted to out-of-frame rearrangements, and checked the results against IGoR. A later analysis scored TCR-TCR, TCR-HLA and TCR-CMV co-occurrence with hypergeometric tests, applying a repertoire-size bias correction to TCR pairs. A later analysis estimated false discovery rates by permuting HLA or CMV assignments 20 times. A later analysis grouped co-occurring TCRs with DBSCAN, adding TCRdist sequence similarity when clustering within HLA-allele-positive subsets. Co-occurrence clustering excluded repertoires with fewer than 30,000 or more than 120,000 public chains, plus five with anomalous nucleotide sharing. The table was pulled from immuneACCESS by TCRdb, which kept in-frame rearrangements only. Such tables lose some clones; where checked, under half of the loss comes from unresolved V genes, and the rest has no known cause. V, J and clone size were drawn from that table, and D and trimming were deduced from the DNA. Across this sample there are about 140,000 clones, with roughly 76% seen only once. 3.9% of the sample comes from the top ten.

The CDR3 runs 17 residues from the cysteine to the phenylalanine. The DNA shown is the 51-base CDR3, in frame from base 1. CDR1 SGHTA and CDR2 FQGTGA were looked up in the germline V gene. V and J are truncated by 0 bases and 0 bases respectively, leaving an intervening sequence of 12 bases. As to this clone: Its antigen is still unknown. Base quality data are lacking; no much larger clone is found one base away.

The chain is assembled from TRBV7-3 and TRBJ2-1; the D gene is perhaps TRBD2, on 6 matching bases. Input material: PBMCs. This TCR derives from a man between 18 and 29 years old in good health and CMV-seronegative. The nucleotide sequence is TGTGCCAGCAGCTTAACTGGGGGGATGAGCTCCTACAATGAGCAGTTCTTC. Its protein reads: CASSLTGGMSSYNEQFF.